This TCR beta chain is from a study of blood T cells in healthy people across ages. Overall study context: The capture of about one barcoded beta molecule per two T cells was achieved by template switching. Study-level findings and limits: Compared with aged donors, long-lived donors showed fewer expanded clones, suggesting selection.

This CDR3 comprises 12 residues. Trimming removed 8 bases at V and 6 bases at J, with 13 bases between. Germline-derived CDR1 and CDR2 are MNHEY and SVGEGT. As for this clonotype: No antigen is known for it.

A second about 7 to 12 cycle PCR used barcoded and J-beta primers. A single record per CDR3 protein comes from TCRdb applying MiXCR to the 5' RACE reads. The table records roughly 800,000 distinct CDR3 sequences, more than 45% of them present only once. This sequence was found in a young man in good health. Material for sequencing was blood. The chain carries TRBV6-2 or TRBV6-3 and TRBJ1-2; weak D call: TRBD1 (6 bases). CDR3 sequence (DNA): TGTGCCAGCCAGCCAGGACAGCATGGCTACACCTTC. Protein product: CASQPGQHGYTF.